The 30 T cell receptor beta chains below were found in one sample sequenced in a study of immune heterogeneity within non-small cell lung tumors. The TCR beta CDR3 region was amplified by multiplex PCR employing 32 V and 13 J primers. TCRdb independently ran MiXCR on the multiplex PCR reads; one entry per CDR3 protein. The sample lists around 1,900 distinct CDR3 sequences; 30% were seen once. Samples each supplied about 650 ng of bulk tumor genomic DNA as template. Far-apart biopsies, several per primary tumor, were taken during surgery. Patients had untreated, newly diagnosed non-small cell lung cancer and underwent curative surgery. Sequenced: lung tumor tissue. The receptor set was obtained from a woman aged 45-65 years with non-small cell lung cancer.

This clonotype is categorized as large. The chain links TRBV19 to TRBJ1-1; D unresolved. V was cut by 1 base and J by 0 bases, with 12 bases left in between. This CDR3 comprises 16 residues. Looked up from germline, CDR1 is LNHDA and CDR2 is SQIVND (reference sequence). CDR3 nucleotides: TGTGCCAGTAGTATAGTTTTCGACTTTTTGAACACTGAAGCTTTCTTT. It yields the protein CASSIVFDFLNTEAFF.

The rearrangement uses TRBV19 and TRBJ2-5; 9 bases are shared with TRBD2. With V trimmed by 3 bases and J by 4 bases, 9 bases remained unmatched. The germline V gene encodes CDR1 LNHDA and CDR2 SQIVND (reference sequence). The CDR3 runs 16 residues. The CDR3 loop is CASSMGRLAEVETQYF. Here the CDR3 DNA reads TGTGCCAGTAGTATGGGTAGACTAGCGGAGGTAGAGACCCAGTACTTC.

By proportion, this clonotype is medium-sized. This chain uses TRBV11-2 with TRBJ2-3; D call uncertain. The germline V gene has CDR1 SGHAT and CDR2 FQNNGV. V gave up 1 base and J gave up 0 bases, with 14 bases separating them. CDR3 length equals 17 residues. Written as DNA, the CDR3 is TGTGCCAGCAGCTTAGGCTATAGGACGAAAAGCACAGATACGCAGTATTTT. It specifies CASSLGYRTKSTDTQYF. Variable domain in full (rest from reference TRBV11-2 and TRBJ2-3): EAGVAQSPRYKIIEKRQSVAFWCNPISGHATLYWYQQILGQGPKLLIQFQNNGVVDDSQLPKDRFSAERLKGVDSTLKIQPAKLEDSAVYLCASSLGYRTKSTDTQYFGPGTRLTVL.

The sample holds a few counts of this clonotype. The rearrangement links TRBV6-1 to TRBJ2-2; D may be TRBD1 or TRBD2 (6 bases each). V was shortened by 5 bases and J by 3 bases, with 13 bases between the two germline ends. Germline V gene lookup returns CDR1 MNHNS and CDR2 SASEGT. The CDR3 is 15 residues long. The CDR3 nucleotides are TGTGCCAGCAGTTCACAGGGCGGGGACACCGGGGAGCTGTTTTTT. Encoded protein: CASSSQGGDTGELFF.

V gene TRBV3-2 combines with J gene TRBJ2-7. TRBV3-2 is marked as a pseudogene. This CDR3 spans 12 amino acids. For the CDR3, the DNA is TGTGCCAGCCCCCAACGTCCGTACGAGCAGTACTTC. Translating it yields CASPQRPYEQYF.

The V call is TRBV7-9, the J call TRBJ2-1; a possible D gene is TRBD1 (6 bases). The CDR3 has 12 amino acids. Germline V gene sequence: CDR1 SEHNR, CDR2 FQNEAQ (reference sequence). Trimming took off 3 bases at V and 6 bases at J, with 6 bases between the two ends. The CDR3 reads CASSLTGNEQFF. CDR3 in DNA: TGTGCCAGCAGCTTGACAGGCAATGAGCAGTTCTTC.

The genes are TRBV11-2 and TRBJ1-1; D may be TRBD1 (5 bases). The CDR3 has 13 amino acids. The germline V gene has CDR1 SGHAT and CDR2 FQNNGV. V lost 3 bases to trimming and J lost 2 bases, with 7 bases between them. In DNA, the CDR3 is TGTGCCAGCAGCTTGACAGTTAACACTGAAGCTTTCTTT. Encoded protein: CASSLTVNTEAFF.

This clonotype ranks as medium-sized (0.01 to 0.1%). V gene TRBV12-3 or TRBV12-4 combines with J gene TRBJ2-1; D uncertain. CDR3 size: 13 residues. With 3 bases removed from V and 6 bases from J, the gap between germline ends came to 9 bases. CDR3 in DNA: TGTGCCAGCAGTTTTTTGTCGGGCAATGAGCAGTTCTTC. Protein sequence: CASSFLSGNEQFF.

CDR3 bases: TGCAGTGCCCCGGGACAGGGGGCATGGGACACTGAAGCTTTCTTT. It yields the protein CSAPGQGAWDTEAFF. The V and J genes are TRBV20-1 and TRBJ1-1; TRBD1 aligns across 12 bases. This CDR3 has 15 residues. V was pared by 6 bases and J by 3 bases, with 8 bases of the junction left unmatched. Germline-derived CDR1 and CDR2 are DFQATT and SNEGSKA (reference sequence).

The chain joins TRBV20-1 to TRBJ2-1; possible D gene TRBD2, 6 bases. Germline CDR1 is DFQATT and CDR2 is SNEGSKA (reference sequence). V was trimmed by 0 bases and J by 6 bases, leaving 12 bases between them. This CDR3 is 14 amino acids long. For the CDR3, the DNA is TGCAGTGCTAGAGATGGAGGGCTGCTCAATGAGCAGTTCTTC. Protein product: CSARDGGLLNEQFF.

By proportion, this clonotype is large. The chain employs TRBV28 and TRBJ2-7; 14 bases are shared with TRBD2. Germline V gene data show CDR1 as MDHEN and CDR2 as SYDVKM. CDR3 length: 16 residues. Trimming cost V 10 bases and J 5 bases; bases outside gene matches: 13. The CDR3, as DNA: TGTGCCACCACCGGGACTAGCGGGAGTAATATCAACGAGCAGTACTTC. It specifies CATTGTSGSNINEQYF.

In this sample, this clonotype is medium-sized (0.01 to 0.1%). This chain links TRBV5-1 with TRBJ2-7; TRBD1 aligns across 7 bases. Trimming at V came to 4 bases and at J to 4 bases, leaving 8 bases not matched to a gene. The germline CDR1 and CDR2 sequences are SGHRS and YFSETQ. This CDR3 is built from 14 residues. CDR3 sequence (DNA): TGCGCCAGCAGCCCGAGACAGGGTAGTTACGAGCAGTACTTC. Encoded protein: CASSPRQGSYEQYF.

This clonotype is medium-sized (0.01 to 0.1%) in the sample. The rearrangement joins TRBV7-3 to TRBJ1-4; 7 bases are a match to TRBD1. CDR1 is SGHTA, CDR2 FQGTGA, per germline. The CDR3 extends over 16 amino acids. V was pared by 5 bases and J by 7 bases, with 13 bases of the junction left unmatched. Written as DNA, the CDR3 is TGTGCCAGCAGCCCGAACCACAGGGGTGTGAGTGAAAAACTGTTTTTT. As protein: CASSPNHRGVSEKLFF.

The chain recombines TRBV5-6 with TRBJ2-7, with D perhaps being TRBD1 or TRBD2 (5 bases each). This CDR3 comprises 17 residues. The V gene's germline CDR1 is SGHDT and CDR2 YYEEEE. The V and J ends lost 4 bases and 2 bases respectively, with 22 bases between them. In DNA, the CDR3 is TGTGCCAGCAGCACTATAAACCGGGACGGGGATGCCTACGAGCAGTACTTC. Translated, it gives CASSTINRDGDAYEQYF.

V usage is TRBV20-1 and J usage is TRBJ1-2; 8 nucleotides match TRBD1. Trimming took 5 bases from V and 1 from J; bases not matched to a gene: 3. The V gene's germline CDR1 is DFQATT and CDR2 SNEGSKA (reference sequence). This CDR3 is built from 13 residues. In DNA, the CDR3 is TGCAGTGCTCGGACAGGGAATAACTATGGCTACACCTTC. It is translated as CSARTGNNYGYTF.

The table lists this clonotype with a count of one. This rearrangement joins TRBV4-1 to TRBJ2-5, with TRBD1 matching over 9 bases. The V gene end was trimmed by 1 base and the J gene end by 1 base; junction bases not matched to a gene: 1. The CDR3 is 15 amino acids. CDR1 and CDR2 (germline): MGHRA, YSYEKL. DNA for the CDR3: TGCGCCAGCAGCCAAGGGACAGGGGTCCAAGAGACCCAGTACTTC. This translates into CASSQGTGVQETQYF.

This chain joins TRBV18 and TRBJ1-2; D possibly corresponds to TRBD1 (6 bases). Germline CDR1 reads KGHSH; CDR2 reads LQKENI. The CDR3 length is 14 residues. V lost 4 bases and J 3 bases, leaving 12 bases between the germline ends. This CDR3 is CASSLDGGYYGYTF. The CDR3 bases are TGTGCCAGCTCACTTGACGGGGGCTACTATGGCTACACCTTC.

This chain links TRBV20-1 with TRBJ2-1; possibly TRBD2 for D (6 bases). This CDR3 has 14 residues. The V end lost 0 bases, the J end lost 6 bases, and 12 bases lay between the germline ends. Germline V gene sequence: CDR1 DFQATT, CDR2 SNEGSKA (reference sequence). CDR3 DNA: TGCAGTGCTAGAGATGGAGGGCGGCTCAATGAGCAGTTCTTC. This sequence encodes CSARDGGRLNEQFF.

This chain links TRBV27 with TRBJ1-4; 8 bases agree with TRBD1. The V gene's germline CDR1 is MNHEY and CDR2 SMNVEV (reference sequence). The junction had 12 bases not matched to a gene; V was cut back by 5 bases and J by 1 base. The CDR3 loop spans 18 amino acids. This chain's CDR3 is CASSPSPTGGVTNEKLFF. The CDR3 DNA follows: TGTGCCAGCAGTCCAAGCCCAACAGGGGGGGTAACTAATGAAAAACTGTTTTTT.

This clonotype is termed medium-sized. The gene calls are TRBV2 and TRBJ1-4; the match to TRBD1 covers 7 bases. The length of the CDR3 is 15 residues. The germline CDR1 and CDR2 sequences are SNHLY and FYNNEI. V was pared by 4 bases and J by 8 bases, with 10 bases of the junction left unmatched. CDR3: CASSADRAGREKLFF. DNA for the CDR3: TGTGCCAGCAGTGCCGACAGGGCAGGGAGGGAAAAACTGTTTTTT.

Within the sample, this clonotype is medium-sized. This CDR3 reads CASQLQGNSPLHF. In DNA form, the CDR3 reads TGTGCCTCTCAGTTACAGGGCAATTCACCCCTCCACTTT. The chain is built from TRBV30 and TRBJ1-6; a weak D match, TRBD1 (6 bases). The CDR3 loop spans 13 amino acids. Trimming stripped 7 bases from V and 7 bases from J, with 14 bases between. Germline V CDR1 and CDR2: GTSNPN, SVGIG (reference sequence).

This chain links TRBV7-2 with TRBJ1-5, with D maybe TRBD1 (6 bases). This CDR3 is 14 amino acids long. V dropped 1 base and J dropped 2 bases, with 6 bases sitting between them. The V gene's germline CDR1 is SGHTA and CDR2 FQGNSA. CDR3 in amino acids: CASSLEGGNQPQHF. In nucleotides, the CDR3 is TGTGCCAGCAGCTTAGAGGGGGGCAATCAGCCCCAGCATTTT.

As for this clonotype: A single base separates this from a much larger clone, so it may be a read error. This chain joins TRBV12-3 or TRBV12-4 and TRBJ2-1; D not resolved. The CDR3 is 13 amino acids. CDR3 in amino acids: CASSFLSGNEHFF. CDR3 bases: TGTGCCAGCAGTTTTTTGTCGGGCAATGAGCACTTCTTC.

The genes are TRBV28 and TRBJ2-1, with D uncertain. There are 12 residues in the CDR3. CDR1 and CDR2 (germline): MDHEN, SYDVKM. V was shortened by 2 bases and J by 9 bases, with 8 bases between the two germline ends. CDR3 DNA sequence: TGTGCCAGCAGTTTAGACCAGCCTGAGCAGTTCTTC. Translated, it gives CASSLDQPEQFF.

The chain employs TRBV5-1 and TRBJ1-1, with 7 positions matching TRBD1. The ends lost 1 base at V and 8 bases at J; junction bases unmatched: 8. CDR3 size: 14 residues. CDR1 and CDR2 from the germline V gene are SGHRS and YFSETQ. The CDR3 loop is CASSLSTGVTEAFF. In DNA form, the CDR3 reads TGCGCCAGCAGCTTGTCCACAGGGGTAACCGAAGCTTTCTTT.

The CDR3 bases are TGCGCCAGCAGCTTGGATGACGGGGATACGCAGTATTTT. It specifies CASSLDDGDTQYF. This rearrangement joins TRBV5-1 to TRBJ2-3; no reliable D call. In germline, CDR1 is SGHRS, CDR2 YFSETQ. Trimming removed 0 bases from V and 6 bases from J, with 8 bases in between. This CDR3 contains 13 residues.

This chain uses TRBV12-3 or TRBV12-4 with TRBJ1-1; TRBD1 matches 7 bases. The CDR3 extends over 13 amino acids. V gave up 7 bases and J gave up 1 base; unmatched junction bases: 3. CDR3 DNA: TGTGCCAGCAACCGACAGGGGAACACTGAAGCTTTCTTT. This translates into CASNRQGNTEAFF.

The V and J genes are TRBV19 and TRBJ2-1; D is perhaps TRBD2 (5 bases). Trimming shortened V by 2 bases and J by 7 bases, and 15 bases separated the two germline ends. Germline V gene data show CDR1 as LNHDA and CDR2 as SQIVND (reference sequence). The CDR3 is made up of 15 amino acids. CDR3 residues: CASSILPSFVNEQFF. CDR3 DNA: TGTGCCAGTAGTATACTCCCTAGCTTCGTTAATGAGCAGTTCTTC.

The chain links TRBV6-1 to TRBJ2-1, with 9 bases identical to TRBD1. CDR1 MNHNS and CDR2 SASEGT come from the germline V gene. V lost 3 bases and J lost 0; bases outside the gene matches: 0. The CDR3 has 15 residues. CDR3 amino acids: CASSETGGSYNEQFF. The DNA of the CDR3 is TGTGCCAGCAGTGAGACAGGGGGCTCCTACAATGAGCAGTTCTTC.

In its sample, this clonotype ranks as medium-sized. V gene TRBV2 combines with J gene TRBJ1-2, with D perhaps matching TRBD1 (6 bases). Between the trimmed V and J ends, which lost 4 bases and 3 bases, there was a span of 12 bases. Germline V gives CDR1 SNHLY, CDR2 FYNNEI. CDR3 length equals 14 residues. CDR3 amino acids: CASSVGGGYYGYTF. The CDR3, as DNA: TGTGCCAGCAGTGTAGGGGGGGGCTACTATGGCTACACCTTC.